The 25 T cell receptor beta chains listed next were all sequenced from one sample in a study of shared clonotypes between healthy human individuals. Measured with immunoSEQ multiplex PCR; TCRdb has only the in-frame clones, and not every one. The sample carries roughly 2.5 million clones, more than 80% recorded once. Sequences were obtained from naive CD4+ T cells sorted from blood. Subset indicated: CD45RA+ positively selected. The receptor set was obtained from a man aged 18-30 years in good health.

CDR3 in DNA: TGTGCCAGCAGTTTAATTGGCGGAGAAAAACTGTTTTTT. It is translated as CASSLIGGEKLFF. V gene TRBV28 combines with J gene TRBJ1-4, with D unclear. The V gene's germline CDR1 is MDHEN and CDR2 SYDVKM. V was trimmed by 2 bases and J by 8 bases, leaving 9 bases between them. This CDR3 spans 13 amino acids.

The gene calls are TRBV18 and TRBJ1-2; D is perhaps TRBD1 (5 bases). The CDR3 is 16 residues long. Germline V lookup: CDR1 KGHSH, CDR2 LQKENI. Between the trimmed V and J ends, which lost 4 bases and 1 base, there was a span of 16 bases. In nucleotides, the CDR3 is TGTGCCAGCTCACTCGTAGCGGGACCCCTTAACTATGGCTACACCTTC. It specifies CASSLVAGPLNYGYTF.

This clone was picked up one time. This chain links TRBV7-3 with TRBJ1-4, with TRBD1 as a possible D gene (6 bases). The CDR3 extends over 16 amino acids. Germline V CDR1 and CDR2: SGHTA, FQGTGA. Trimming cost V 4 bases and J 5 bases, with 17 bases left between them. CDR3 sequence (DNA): TGTGCCAGCAGCTCCCCCCGGGGGGCAAGAAATGAAAAACTGTTTTTT. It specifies CASSSPRGARNEKLFF.

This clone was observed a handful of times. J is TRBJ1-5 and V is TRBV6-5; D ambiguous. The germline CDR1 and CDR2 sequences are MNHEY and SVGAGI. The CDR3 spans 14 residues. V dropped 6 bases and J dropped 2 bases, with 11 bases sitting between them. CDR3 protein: CASSNNVGNQPQHF. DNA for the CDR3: TGTGCCAGCAGCAACAATGTTGGCAATCAGCCCCAGCATTTT.

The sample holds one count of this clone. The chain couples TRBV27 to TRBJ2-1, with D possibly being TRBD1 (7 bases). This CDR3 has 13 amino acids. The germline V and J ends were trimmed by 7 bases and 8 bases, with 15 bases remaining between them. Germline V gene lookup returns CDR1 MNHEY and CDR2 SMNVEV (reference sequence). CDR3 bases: TGTGCCAGCACAGGGGGACTCGGCCATGAGCAGTTCTTC. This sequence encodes CASTGGLGHEQFF.

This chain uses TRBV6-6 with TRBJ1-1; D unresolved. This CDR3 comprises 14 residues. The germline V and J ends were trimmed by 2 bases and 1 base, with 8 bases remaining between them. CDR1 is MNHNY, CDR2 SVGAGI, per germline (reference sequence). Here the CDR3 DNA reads TGTGCCAGCAGTTACGATACCAGGAACACTGAAGCTTTCTTT. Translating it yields CASSYDTRNTEAFF.

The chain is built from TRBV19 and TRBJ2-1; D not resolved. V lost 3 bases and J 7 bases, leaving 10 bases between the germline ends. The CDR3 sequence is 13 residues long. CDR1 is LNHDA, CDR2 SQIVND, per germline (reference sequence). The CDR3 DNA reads TGTGCCAGTAGTATTAGGACGTGGAATGAGCAGTTCTTC. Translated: CASSIRTWNEQFF.

The CDR3 DNA reads as TGTGCCAGCAGCCCCTCGGGAGCCTCGGTCACTGAAGCTTTCTTT. This translates into CASSPSGASVTEAFF. V usage is TRBV7-8 and J usage is TRBJ1-1; D remains unclear. Germline V gene lookup returns CDR1 SGHVS and CDR2 FQNEAQ. V lost 5 bases, J lost 4 bases, and 17 bases lay in between. This CDR3 region has 15 residues.

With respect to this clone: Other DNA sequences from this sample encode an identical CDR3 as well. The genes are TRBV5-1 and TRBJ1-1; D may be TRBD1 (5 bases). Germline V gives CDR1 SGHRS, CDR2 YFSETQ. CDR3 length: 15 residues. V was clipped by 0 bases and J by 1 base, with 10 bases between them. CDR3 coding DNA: TGCGCCAGCAGCTTGGCGGGGACCCAGAACACTGAAGCTTTCTTT. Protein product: CASSLAGTQNTEAFF.

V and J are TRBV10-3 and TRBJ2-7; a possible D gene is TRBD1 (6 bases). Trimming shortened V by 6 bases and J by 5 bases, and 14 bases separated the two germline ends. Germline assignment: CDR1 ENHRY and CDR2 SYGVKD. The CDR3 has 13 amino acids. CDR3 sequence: CAISLRGSDEQYF. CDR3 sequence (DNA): TGTGCCATCAGCCTCAGGGGAAGCGACGAGCAGTACTTC.

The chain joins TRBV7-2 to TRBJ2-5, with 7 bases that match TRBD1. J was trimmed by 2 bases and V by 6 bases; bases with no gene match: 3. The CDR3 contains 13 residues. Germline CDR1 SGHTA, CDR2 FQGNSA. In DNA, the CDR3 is TGTGCCAGCAGGAACAGGGGACAAGAGACCCAGTACTTC. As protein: CASRNRGQETQYF.

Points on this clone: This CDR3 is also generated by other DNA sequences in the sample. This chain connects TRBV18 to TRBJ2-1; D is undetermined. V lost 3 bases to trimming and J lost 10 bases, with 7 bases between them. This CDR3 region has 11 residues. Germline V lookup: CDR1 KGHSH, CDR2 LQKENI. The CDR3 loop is CASSPLTEQFF. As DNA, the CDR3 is TGTGCCAGCTCACCGCTAACAGAGCAGTTCTTC.

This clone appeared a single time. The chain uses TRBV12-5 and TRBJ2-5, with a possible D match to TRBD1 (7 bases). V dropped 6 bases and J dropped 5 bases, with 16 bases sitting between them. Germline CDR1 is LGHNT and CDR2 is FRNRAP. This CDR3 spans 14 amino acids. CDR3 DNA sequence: TGTGCTAGTGGCTGGGCAGGGGGGTCGGAGACCCAGTACTTC. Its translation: CASGWAGGSETQYF.

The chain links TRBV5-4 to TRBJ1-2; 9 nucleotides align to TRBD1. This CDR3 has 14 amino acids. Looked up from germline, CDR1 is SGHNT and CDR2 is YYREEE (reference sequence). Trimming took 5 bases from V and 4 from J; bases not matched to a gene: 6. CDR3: CASSFLGQGYGYTF. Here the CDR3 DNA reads TGTGCCAGCAGTTTTTTGGGACAGGGCTATGGCTACACCTTC.

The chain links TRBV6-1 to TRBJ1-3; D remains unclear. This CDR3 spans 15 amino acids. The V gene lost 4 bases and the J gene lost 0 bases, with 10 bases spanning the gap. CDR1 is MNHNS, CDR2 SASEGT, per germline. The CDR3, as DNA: TGTGCCAGCAGTGTTTTCACCTTCTCTGGAAACACCATATATTTT. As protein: CASSVFTFSGNTIYF.

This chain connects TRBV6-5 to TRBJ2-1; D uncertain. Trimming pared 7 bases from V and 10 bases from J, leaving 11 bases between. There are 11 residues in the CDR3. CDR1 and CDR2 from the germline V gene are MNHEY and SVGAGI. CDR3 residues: CASTKNAEQFF. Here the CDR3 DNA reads TGTGCCAGCACCAAGAATGCCGAGCAGTTCTTC.

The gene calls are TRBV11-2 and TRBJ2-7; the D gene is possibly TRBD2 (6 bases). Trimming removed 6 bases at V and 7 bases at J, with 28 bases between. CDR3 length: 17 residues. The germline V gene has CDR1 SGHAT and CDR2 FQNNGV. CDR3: CASRPITNRDSPWEQYF. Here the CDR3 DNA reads TGTGCCAGCAGACCCATCACAAACCGGGACTCCCCTTGGGAGCAGTACTTC. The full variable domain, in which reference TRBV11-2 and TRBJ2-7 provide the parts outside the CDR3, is EAGVAQSPRYKIIEKRQSVAFWCNPISGHATLYWYQQILGQGPKLLIQFQNNGVVDDSQLPKDRFSAERLKGVDSTLKIQPAKLEDSAVYLCASRPITNRDSPWEQYFGPGTRLTVT.

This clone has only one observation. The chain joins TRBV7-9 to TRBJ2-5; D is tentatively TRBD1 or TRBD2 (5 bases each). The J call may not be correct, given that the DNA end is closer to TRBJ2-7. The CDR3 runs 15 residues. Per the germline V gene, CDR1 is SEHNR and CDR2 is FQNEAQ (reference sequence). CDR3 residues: CASSQSGTHGHEQYF. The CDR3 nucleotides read TGTGCCAGCAGCCAATCCGGGACCCACGGCCACGAGCAGTACTTC.

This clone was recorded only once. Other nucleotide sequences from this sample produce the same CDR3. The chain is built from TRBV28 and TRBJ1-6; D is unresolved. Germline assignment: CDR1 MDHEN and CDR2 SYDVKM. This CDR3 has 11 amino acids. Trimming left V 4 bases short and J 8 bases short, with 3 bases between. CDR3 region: CASSSYSPLHF. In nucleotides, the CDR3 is TGTGCCAGCAGTTCATATTCACCCCTCCACTTT.

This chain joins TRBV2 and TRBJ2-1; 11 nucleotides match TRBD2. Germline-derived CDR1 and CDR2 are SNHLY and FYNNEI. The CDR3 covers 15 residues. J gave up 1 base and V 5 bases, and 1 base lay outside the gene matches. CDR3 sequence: CASSLAGGSYNEQFF. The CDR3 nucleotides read TGTGCCAGCAGTTTAGCGGGAGGGTCCTACAATGAGCAGTTCTTC.

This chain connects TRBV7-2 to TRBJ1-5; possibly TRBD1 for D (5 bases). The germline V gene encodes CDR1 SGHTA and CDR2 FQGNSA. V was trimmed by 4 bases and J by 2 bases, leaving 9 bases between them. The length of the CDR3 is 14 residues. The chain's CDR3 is CASSSRDRNQPQHF. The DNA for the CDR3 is TGTGCCAGCAGCTCCAGGGACCGCAATCAGCCCCAGCATTTT.

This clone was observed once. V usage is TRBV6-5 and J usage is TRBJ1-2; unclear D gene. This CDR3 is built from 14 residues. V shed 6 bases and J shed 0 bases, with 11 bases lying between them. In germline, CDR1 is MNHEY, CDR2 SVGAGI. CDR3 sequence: CASSRYSANYGYTF. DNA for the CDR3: TGTGCCAGCAGCCGCTACAGCGCTAACTATGGCTACACCTTC.

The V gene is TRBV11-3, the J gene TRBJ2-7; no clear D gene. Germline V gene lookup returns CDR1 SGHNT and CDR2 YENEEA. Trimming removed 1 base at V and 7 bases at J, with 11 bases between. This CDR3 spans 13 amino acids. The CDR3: CASSLGVGREQYF. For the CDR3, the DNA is TGTGCCAGCAGCTTAGGTGTAGGACGGGAGCAGTACTTC.

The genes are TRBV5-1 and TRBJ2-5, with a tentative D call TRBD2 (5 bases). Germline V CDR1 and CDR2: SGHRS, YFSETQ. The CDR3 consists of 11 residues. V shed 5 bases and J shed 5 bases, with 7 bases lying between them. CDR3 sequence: CASREVETQYF. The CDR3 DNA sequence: TGCGCCAGCAGGGAGGTGGAGACCCAGTACTTC.

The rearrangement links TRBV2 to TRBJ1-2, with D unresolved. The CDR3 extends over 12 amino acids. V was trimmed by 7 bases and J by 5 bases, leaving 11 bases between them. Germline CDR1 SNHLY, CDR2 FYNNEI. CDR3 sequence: CASIPAMYGYTF. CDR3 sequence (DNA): TGTGCCAGCATACCAGCTATGTATGGCTACACCTTC.